One T cell receptor (beta chain) is described in this entry. This clone's antigen is unknown. The record has no base qualities; no much larger clone is one base away. This record belongs to a study of blood T cell repertoires in COVID-19 (dated by TCRdb to about 2020). In terms of the full investigation: Samples covering the acute and convalescent phases of COVID-19 were provided by collaborators in the United States, Italy and Spain. The samples were drawn from the first 160 participants of the ongoing ImmuneRACE study and from 1,254 subjects provided by 6 global collaborators. The prospective study material was composed of cDNA or gDNA derived from T cells, B-cell-depleted T cells, or PBMCs. A de-identified subject ID, COVID-19 status, age in years and sex were almost always included in the sample metadata. Where available, HLA class I and class II types were taken from metadata supplied by the sample provider and were not determined by assay-based typing. The repertoires were made available in a free public database intended to serve as a resource for research on the immune response to SARS-CoV-2. Subjects who had been exposed to COVID-19, were actively infected with it, or had recovered from it provided the deeply sampled blood TCRbeta repertoires that made up the dataset.

TCRbeta CDR3 regions were amplified from genomic DNA using the immunoSEQ Assay, a bias-controlled multiplex PCR. On the study's bioinformatics: Within the assay, amplification of reference gene primers was used to estimate how many nucleated cells each sample contained. Sequence reads were collapsed and filtered to measure the absolute abundance of every unique TCRbeta CDR3 rearrangement. For each sample, productive Simpson clonality was calculated by taking the square root of Simpson's diversity index across productive rearrangements. TCRdb re-hosts the immuneACCESS table, in-frame sequences only. Its copies lack some clones; in the studies checked, an unresolved V gene accounts for under half of them, and the cause for the rest is not known. That table gives V, J and clone size, and the DNA gave D and trimming. This sample holds more than 300,000 clones; 70% to 90% were observed only once. The top ten constitute about 4.2% of the sample.

Enrolling through a virtual design, the prospective study's participants ranged in age from about 18 to 89 years and lived across 24 United States geographic areas. Cohort assignment in the prospective study relied on participant-reported clinical history from a screening survey and a study questionnaire. ImmuneRACE Cohort 3 recovered participants were defined by two consecutive negative NP/OP PCR tests, healthcare professional clearance, or symptom resolution. In the prospective study, whole blood, serum and a nasopharyngeal or oropharyngeal swab were collected from each participant by mobile phlebotomists. Over a roughly two-month period, participants in the prospective study had the option of providing additional blood draws and questionnaires. Before DNA extraction, prospective study blood samples were shipped either frozen or at room temperature. On the study overall, not on this receptor specifically: Clinical and demographic metadata were provided uncurated, with the amount varying by source and participant.

The receptor was isolated from a man aged 25 to 40 who had recovered from COVID-19. The specimen sequenced was PBMCs or T cells enriched from blood (not recorded which).

The bases are TGTGCCAGCAGCCAAGTCGTGAGAGGCTCACCCCTCCACTTT. It codes for CASSQVVRGSPLHF. The rearranged chain carries TRBV3-1 (or the pseudogene TRBV3-2) and TRBJ1-6; no D gene is confidently identified. Measured from the cysteine to the phenylalanine, the CDR3 is 14 residues long. The CDR3 DNA has 42 bases and is translated from base 1. The V and J ends are trimmed by 1 base and 10 bases, leaving 11 bases between them. CDR1 is given as LGHDT and CDR2 as YNNKEL, both from the germline V gene (reference sequence).